This passage covers 30 T cell receptor beta chains from one sample sequenced in a study of control samples from healthy donors and cancer patients. The repertoire was sequenced with immunoSEQ multiplex PCR; TCRdb's copy has only in-frame clones and lacks some. The profile shows around 75,000 clones, almost 95% of them singletons. The sequenced material came from blood. The receptor set was obtained from a woman aged 55-70 years in good health.

V and J are TRBV6-5 and TRBJ2-7; the match to TRBD1 covers 9 bases. Germline V CDR1 and CDR2: MNHEY, SVGAGI. The ends lost 4 bases at V and 6 bases at J; junction bases unmatched: 10. The CDR3 loop spans 15 amino acids. In nucleotides, the CDR3 is TGTGCCAGCAGTTTGGACAGGGGCACCCTACGCGAGCAGTACTTC. It specifies CASSLDRGTLREQYF.

The chain is built from TRBV18 and TRBJ2-3; a possible D gene is TRBD2 (5 bases). This CDR3 has 15 residues. V lost 2 bases and J 2 bases, leaving 11 bases between the germline ends. Germline CDR1 is KGHSH and CDR2 is LQKENI. The CDR3 nucleotides are TGTGCCAGCTCACCAGGAGCGGAAAACACAGATACGCAGTATTTT. Amino acid sequence: CASSPGAENTDTQYF.

The chain carries TRBV6-5 and TRBJ1-2; D is unresolved. The V gene lost 4 bases and the J gene lost 4 bases, with 10 bases spanning the gap. The CDR3 consists of 13 residues. Germline V gene sequence: CDR1 MNHEY, CDR2 SVGAGI. Written as DNA, the CDR3 is TGTGCCAGCAGTTCGGGCAGGACCTATGGCTACACCTTC. It translates to CASSSGRTYGYTF.

This clone occurred a few times. The chain employs TRBV10-3 and TRBJ2-7, with 7 positions matching TRBD1. CDR1 is ENHRY, CDR2 SYGVKD, per germline. The CDR3 has 13 amino acids. V lost 10 bases and J lost 3; bases outside the gene matches: 9. CDR3 sequence (DNA): TGTGCCACTAACCCGGGACAGAACTACGAGCAGTACTTC. Translated: CATNPGQNYEQYF.

The chain couples TRBV5-8 to TRBJ2-1; 7 positions match TRBD2. This CDR3 is built from 16 residues. The germline gives CDR1 SGHTS, CDR2 YDEGEE. V lost 0 bases, J lost 0 bases, and 3 bases stayed unmatched. The CDR3 region has the DNA TGTGCCAGCAGCTTGGGCGGGAGCCTCTCCTACAATGAGCAGTTCTTC. Translated, it gives CASSLGGSLSYNEQFF. The full variable domain, its missing parts supplied by reference TRBV5-8 and TRBJ2-1, is EAGVTQSPTHLIKTRGQQATLRCSPISGHTSVYWYQQALGLGLQFLLWYDEGEERNRGNFPPRFSGRQFPNYSSELNVNALELEDSALYLCASSLGGSLSYNEQFFGPGTRLTVL.

The chain links TRBV18 to TRBJ2-1; tentative D call: TRBD1 (6 bases). V lost 6 bases and J 8 bases, leaving 17 bases between the germline ends. The CDR3 covers 14 residues. CDR1 is KGHSH and CDR2 is LQKENI in the germline V gene. The chain's CDR3 is CASSPPGPGDEQFF. The CDR3 DNA reads TGTGCCAGCTCTCCCCCGGGTCCAGGGGATGAGCAGTTCTTC.

This chain joins TRBV10-3 and TRBJ1-1, with D perhaps TRBD1 (5 bases). Trimming cost V 8 bases and J 2 bases, with 9 bases left between them. Germline V CDR1 and CDR2: ENHRY, SYGVKD. The CDR3 totals 12 residues. This CDR3 is CAIAGTNTEAFF. DNA of the CDR3: TGTGCCATCGCCGGGACCAACACTGAAGCTTTCTTT.

The chain links TRBV5-1 to TRBJ2-6, with 9 bases fitting TRBD1. The CDR3 has 18 amino acids. In germline, CDR1 is SGHRS, CDR2 YFSETQ. Germline trimming cut 4 bases from V and 0 bases from J; bases unmatched to any gene: 8. The CDR3 reads CASSTWTGALSGANVLTF. In DNA form, the CDR3 reads TGCGCCAGCAGCACTTGGACAGGGGCCCTCTCTGGGGCCAACGTCCTGACTTTC.

The rearrangement uses TRBV6-1 and TRBJ2-3; D remains unclear. The germline V gene encodes CDR1 MNHNS and CDR2 SASEGT. This CDR3 has 16 amino acids. V lost 1 base and J 4 bases, leaving 15 bases between the germline ends. DNA for the CDR3: TGTGCCAGCAGTGAAGGTGCGTACACAAAAGCAGATACGCAGTATTTT. Translation: CASSEGAYTKADTQYF.

The J gene is TRBJ2-3, the V gene TRBV10-1, with 9 bases identical to TRBD2. V shed 4 bases and J 0 bases; nucleotides not matched to a gene: 2. Germline lookup yields CDR1 WNHNN and CDR2 SYGVQD (reference sequence). This CDR3 comprises 15 residues. The CDR3 DNA is TGCGCCAGCAGTGGCCTAGCGGGAAGCACAGATACGCAGTATTTT. Protein sequence: CASSGLAGSTDTQYF.

The chain has TRBV18 and TRBJ2-2; D uncertain. The CDR3 is 14 residues long. CDR1 KGHSH and CDR2 LQKENI come from the germline V gene. V lost 5 bases, J lost 3 bases, and 10 bases lay in between. CDR3 protein: CASSNLRDTGELFF. Here the CDR3 DNA reads TGTGCCAGCTCAAATTTACGGGACACCGGGGAGCTGTTTTTT.

The chain carries TRBV19 and TRBJ1-4, with unresolved D. With 6 bases removed from V and 0 bases from J, the gap between germline ends came to 8 bases. The CDR3 extends over 14 amino acids. In germline, CDR1 is LNHDA, CDR2 SQIVND (reference sequence). DNA of the CDR3: TGTGCCAGTAGCAGGATTGCAACTAATGAAAAACTGTTTTTT. Translated: CASSRIATNEKLFF.

The rearrangement links TRBV15 to TRBJ1-5; D possibly corresponds to TRBD1 (5 bases). Trimming cost V 3 bases and J 0 bases, with 12 bases left between them. This CDR3 has 16 amino acids. CDR1 and CDR2 from the germline V gene are LNHNV and YYDKDF (reference sequence). The CDR3 spells CATSSYGARSNQPQHF. The DNA of the CDR3 is TGTGCCACCAGCAGCTACGGGGCGCGTAGCAATCAGCCCCAGCATTTT.

The V gene is TRBV28, the J gene TRBJ2-5; D may match TRBD1 or TRBD2 (5 bases each). The CDR3 loop spans 13 amino acids. Germline values: CDR1 MDHEN, CDR2 SYDVKM. Trimming removed 3 bases at V and 3 bases at J, with 8 bases between. CDR3 DNA: TGTGCCAGCAGTTTCGGGGCTGAAGAGACCCAGTACTTC. Translating gives CASSFGAEETQYF.

The J gene is TRBJ2-7, the V gene TRBV24-1; 8 bases fit TRBD1. Losses at the gene ends were 4 bases for V and 3 bases for J; bases not matched to a gene: 10. This CDR3 region has 16 residues. The germline V gene encodes CDR1 KGHDR and CDR2 SFDVKD. The CDR3 here is CATSDPGQGRGYEQYF. In nucleotides, the CDR3 is TGTGCCACCAGTGACCCCGGACAGGGCCGGGGCTACGAGCAGTACTTC.

This chain links TRBV7-2 with TRBJ2-1, with unresolved D. The CDR3 is 11 amino acids. Trimming removed 2 bases at V and 9 bases at J, with 5 bases between. Germline lookup yields CDR1 SGHTA and CDR2 FQGNSA. The CDR3, as DNA: TGTGCCAGCAGCTTAAATGGTGAGCAGTTCTTC. Residues: CASSLNGEQFF.

V usage is TRBV10-2 and J usage is TRBJ2-3, with D maybe TRBD2 (5 bases). The ends were cut back, 7 bases at V and 4 bases at J, with 18 bases in the middle. Germline V CDR1 and CDR2: WSHSY, SAAADI. The CDR3 has 15 amino acids. The CDR3 sequence is CASNSQGPGADTQYF. CDR3 coding DNA: TGCGCCAGCAATAGTCAAGGCCCCGGGGCAGATACGCAGTATTTT.

The chain employs TRBV28 and TRBJ1-1; D is unresolved. V lost 11 bases, J lost 10 bases, and 17 bases lay in between. Germline V gene sequence: CDR1 MDHEN, CDR2 SYDVKM. The length of the CDR3 is 11 residues. CDR3 sequence reads: CASAGSTRAFF. The CDR3, as DNA: TGTGCCTCGGCAGGATCAACCCGAGCTTTCTTT.

The rearrangement uses TRBV28 and TRBJ2-5, with D maybe TRBD1 (6 bases). Germline lookup yields CDR1 MDHEN and CDR2 SYDVKM. CDR3 length: 14 residues. V lost 7 bases, J lost 4 bases, and 16 bases lay in between. The CDR3 bases are TGTGCCAGCACCCTGACAGGTCTGCGAGAGACCCAGTACTTC. Amino acids: CASTLTGLRETQYF.

This clone occurred once. The DNA for the CDR3 is TGTGCCAGCAGCTACCGGGACAGGGGTCGCAATCAGCCCCAGCATTTT. This sequence encodes CASSYRDRGRNQPQHF. The genes are TRBV9 and TRBJ1-5; TRBD1 aligns across 10 bases. The CDR3 is 16 amino acids. Looked up from germline, CDR1 is SGDLS and CDR2 is YYNGEE. V trimming: 4 bases; J trimming: 2 bases; junction bases outside the gene matches: 6.

The chain has TRBV28 and TRBJ2-7, with 8 bases lining up with TRBD2. Trimming cost V 7 bases and J 1 base; bases outside gene matches: 3. The germline gives CDR1 MDHEN, CDR2 SYDVKM. The CDR3 contains 13 residues. The CDR3 nucleotides are TGTGCCAGCATAGCGGGACGTTCCTACGAGCAGTACTTC. Residues: CASIAGRSYEQYF.

V and J are TRBV21-1 and TRBJ1-2; TRBD1 was called by the table and not checked on the DNA. TRBV21-1 is annotated as a pseudogene. The CDR3 has 13 amino acids. CDR3 nucleotide sequence: TGTGCCAGCAGCCAAGGACAGGGTCATGGCTACACCTTC. As protein: CASSQGQGHGYTF.

The genes are TRBV19 and TRBJ2-6; no clear D. The CDR3 covers 16 residues. V lost 3 bases, J lost 1 base, and 10 bases lay in between. CDR1 LNHDA and CDR2 SQIVND come from the germline V gene (reference sequence). CDR3 in DNA: TGTGCCAGTAGTATCGGCATGTTATCTGGGGCCAACGTCCTGACTTTC. This gives the protein CASSIGMLSGANVLTF.

J is TRBJ2-7 and V is TRBV6-1; possibly TRBD2 for D (5 bases). Germline CDR1 MNHNS, CDR2 SASEGT. Trimming stripped 2 bases from V and 7 bases from J, with 9 bases between. The CDR3 runs 12 residues. In DNA, the CDR3 is TGTGCCAGCAGTGAATCGACTATTGAGCAGTACTTC. Protein: CASSESTIEQYF.

The chain's CDR3 is CSVGDRAPYEQYF. The CDR3 region has the DNA TGCAGCGTTGGGGACAGAGCCCCCTACGAGCAGTACTTC. The chain employs TRBV29-1 and TRBJ2-7, with 7 positions matching TRBD1. This CDR3 contains 13 residues. Trimming took 4 bases from V and 2 from J; bases not matched to a gene: 5. From germline, CDR1 is SQVTM and CDR2 ANQGSEA.

This clone was seen once. This sequence joins TRBV30 and TRBJ1-5; no clear D. Germline V gene data show CDR1 as GTSNPN and CDR2 as SVGIG (reference sequence). V lost 2 bases, J lost 0 bases, and 11 bases lay in between. This CDR3 comprises 15 residues. The CDR3 protein is CAWSTARGSNQPQHF. In DNA, the CDR3 is TGTGCCTGGAGTACCGCGCGGGGTAGCAATCAGCCCCAGCATTTT.

In its sample, this clone was seen once. The J gene is TRBJ1-1, the V gene TRBV5-1, with D unclear. V lost 5 bases, J lost 1 base, and 12 bases lay in between. CDR1 and CDR2 from the germline V gene are SGHRS and YFSETQ. This CDR3 region has 14 residues. CDR3 sequence (DNA): TGCGCCAGCAGTTCTGGACTGTCGAACACTGAAGCTTTCTTT. Translation: CASSSGLSNTEAFF.

The chain carries TRBV9 and TRBJ2-7; 7 bases are shared with TRBD2. This CDR3 is 13 amino acids long. V shed 3 bases, J shed 12 bases, and the junction held 12 bases outside the gene matches. CDR1 and CDR2 from the germline V gene are SGDLS and YYNGEE. The DNA of the CDR3 is TGTGCCAGCAGCGACACCCTGGGGGGGAGTCGGTACTTC. This encodes CASSDTLGGSRYF. Variable domain in full (rest from reference TRBV9 and TRBJ2-7): DSGVTQTPKHLITATGQRVTLRCSPRSGDLSVYWYQQSLDQGLQFLIQYYNGEERAKGNILERFSAQQFPDLHSELNLSSLELGDSALYFCASSDTLGGSRYFGPGTRLTVT.

This clone has just one count. This CDR3 reads CASSFGDRGYEQYF. DNA for the CDR3: TGTGCCAGCAGTTTTGGAGACAGGGGCTACGAGCAGTACTTC. This chain joins TRBV6-5 and TRBJ2-7; TRBD1 matches at 8 bases. Germline CDR1 is MNHEY and CDR2 is SVGAGI. The CDR3 is made up of 14 amino acids. Trimming at V came to 4 bases and at J to 3 bases, leaving 5 bases not matched to a gene.

This clone was found once. The CDR3 loop reads CASNQSYRRGNSPLHF. The CDR3 DNA reads TGTGCCAGTAACCAGAGTTACAGGCGGGGGAATTCACCCCTCCACTTT. This chain uses TRBV19 with TRBJ1-6; D may be TRBD1 (5 bases). Per germline, CDR1 LNHDA and CDR2 SQIVND (reference sequence). Trimming cost V 7 bases and J 7 bases, with 20 bases left between them. The CDR3 has 16 amino acids.